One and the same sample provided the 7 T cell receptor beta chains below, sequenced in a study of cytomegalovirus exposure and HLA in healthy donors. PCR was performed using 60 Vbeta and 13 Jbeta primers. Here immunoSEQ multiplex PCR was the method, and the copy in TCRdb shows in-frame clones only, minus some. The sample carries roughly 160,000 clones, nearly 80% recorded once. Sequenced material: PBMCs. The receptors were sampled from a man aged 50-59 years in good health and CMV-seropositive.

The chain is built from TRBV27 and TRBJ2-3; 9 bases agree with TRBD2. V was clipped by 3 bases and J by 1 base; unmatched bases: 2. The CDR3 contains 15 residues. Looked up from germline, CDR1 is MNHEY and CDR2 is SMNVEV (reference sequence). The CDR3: CASSFIAGGTDTQYF. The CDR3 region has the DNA TGTGCCAGCAGTTTCATAGCGGGGGGCACAGATACGCAGTATTTT.

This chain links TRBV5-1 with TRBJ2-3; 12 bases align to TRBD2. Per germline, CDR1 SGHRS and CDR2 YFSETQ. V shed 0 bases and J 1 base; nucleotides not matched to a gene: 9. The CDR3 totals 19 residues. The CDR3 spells CASSLGWGTSGGRTDTQYF. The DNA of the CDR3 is TGCGCCAGCAGCTTGGGATGGGGCACTAGCGGGGGGCGCACAGATACGCAGTATTTT.

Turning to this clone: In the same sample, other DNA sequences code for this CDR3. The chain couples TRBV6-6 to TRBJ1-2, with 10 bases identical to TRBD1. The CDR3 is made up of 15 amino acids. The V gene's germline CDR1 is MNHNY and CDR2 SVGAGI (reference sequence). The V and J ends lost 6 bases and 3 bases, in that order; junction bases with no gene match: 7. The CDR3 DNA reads TGTGCCAGCAGCCCAGGACAGGGGGGGCACTATGGCTACACCTTC. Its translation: CASSPGQGGHYGYTF.

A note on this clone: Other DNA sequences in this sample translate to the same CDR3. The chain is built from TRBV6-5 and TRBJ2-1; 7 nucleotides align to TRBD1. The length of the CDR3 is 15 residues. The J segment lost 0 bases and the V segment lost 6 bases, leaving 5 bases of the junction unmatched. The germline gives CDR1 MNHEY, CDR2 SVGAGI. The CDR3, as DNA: TGTGCCAGCAGCCTGGACAGGAGCTCCTACAATGAGCAGTTCTTC. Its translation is CASSLDRSSYNEQFF.

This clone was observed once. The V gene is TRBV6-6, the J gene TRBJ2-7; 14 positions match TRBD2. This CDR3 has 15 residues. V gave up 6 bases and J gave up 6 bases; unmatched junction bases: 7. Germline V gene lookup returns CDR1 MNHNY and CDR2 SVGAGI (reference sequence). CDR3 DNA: TGTGCCAGCAGCCTGACTAGCGGGGGGGCGGGCGAGCAGTACTTC. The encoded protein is CASSLTSGGAGEQYF.

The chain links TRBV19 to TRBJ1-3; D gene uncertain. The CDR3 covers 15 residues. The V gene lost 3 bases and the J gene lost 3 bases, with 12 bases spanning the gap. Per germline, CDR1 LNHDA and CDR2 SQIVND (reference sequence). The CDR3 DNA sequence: TGTGCCAGTAGTATCGTCGACTTGGATGGAAACACCATATATTTT. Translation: CASSIVDLDGNTIYF.

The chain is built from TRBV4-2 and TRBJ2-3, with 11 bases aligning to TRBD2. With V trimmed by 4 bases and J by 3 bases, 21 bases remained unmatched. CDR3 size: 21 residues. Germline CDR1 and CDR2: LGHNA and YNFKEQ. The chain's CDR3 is CASSRGLTGGLAGGKTDTQYF. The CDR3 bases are TGTGCCAGCAGCCGCGGTCTCACAGGAGGGCTAGCGGGGGGAAAGACAGATACGCAGTATTTT.